These 25 T cell receptor beta chains originate from one sample sequenced in a study of shared clonotypes between healthy human individuals. Data came from immunoSEQ multiplex PCR; TCRdb stores just in-frame clones and leaves some out. The sample holds roughly 2 million clones, roughly 94% seen once. Source material: naive CD4+ T cells sorted from blood. Documented subset: CD45RA+ positively selected. The origin of the receptors is a man aged 18 to 30 in good health.

V and J are TRBV19 and TRBJ2-2, with D unresolved. The V end lost 6 bases, the J end lost 1 base, and 12 bases lay between the germline ends. Germline V lookup: CDR1 LNHDA, CDR2 SQIVND (reference sequence). The CDR3 extends over 15 amino acids. CDR3 nucleotide sequence: TGTGCCAGTAGCCCTGGCGACCTGAACACCGGGGAGCTGTTTTTT. Translated: CASSPGDLNTGELFF.

This chain links TRBV14 with TRBJ2-1, with a weak D call TRBD1 (5 bases). The CDR3 runs to 14 residues. Between the trimmed V and J ends, which lost 4 bases and 3 bases, there was a span of 10 bases. Germline assignment: CDR1 SGHDN and CDR2 FVKESK. In DNA form, the CDR3 reads TGTGCCAGCAGCCTTCAGGGTATCTACAATGAGCAGTTCTTC. This codes for CASSLQGIYNEQFF.

The rearrangement links TRBV7-3 to TRBJ2-5; 11 positions match TRBD2. The CDR3 runs 14 residues. CDR1 is SGHTA and CDR2 is FQGTGA in the germline V gene. V shed 8 bases and J 5 bases; nucleotides not matched to a gene: 7. CDR3 nucleotide sequence: TGTGCCAGCTCCCCGACTAGCGGGGTCGAGACCCAGTACTTC. Encoded protein: CASSPTSGVETQYF.

This clone was seen only once. The chain is built from TRBV4-1 and TRBJ2-3, with 9 nucleotides matching TRBD1. The CDR3 is 15 amino acids. In germline, CDR1 is MGHRA, CDR2 YSYEKL. Unmatched junction bases numbered 5, after V lost 5 bases and J lost 2 bases. The CDR3 here is CASSSGQGPTDTQYF. The DNA for the CDR3 is TGCGCCAGCAGCTCGGGACAGGGTCCCACAGATACGCAGTATTTT.

This clone was seen a single time. The V call is TRBV9, the J call TRBJ1-5; D gene uncertain. Germline CDR1 is SGDLS and CDR2 is YYNGEE. The CDR3 consists of 15 residues. Trimming stripped 3 bases from V and 1 base from J, with 11 bases between. The chain's CDR3 is CASSAEAGSNQPQHF. For the CDR3, the DNA is TGTGCCAGCAGCGCAGAAGCCGGGAGCAATCAGCCCCAGCATTTT.

This CDR3 is CASRSNSGSSSDTQYF. The CDR3 DNA is TGTGCCAGCAGATCAAATAGCGGGAGTAGTTCAGATACGCAGTATTTT. The rearrangement links TRBV5-4 to TRBJ2-3, with 9 positions matching TRBD2. Germline values: CDR1 SGHNT, CDR2 YYREEE (reference sequence). V lost 5 bases to trimming and J lost 4 bases; unmatched junction nucleotides: 11. The CDR3 sequence is 16 residues long.

The rearrangement links TRBV4-2 to TRBJ1-4, with 8 bases identical to TRBD1. This CDR3 has 15 amino acids. Trimming took 1 base from V and 7 from J; bases not matched to a gene: 5. Per germline, CDR1 LGHNA and CDR2 YNFKEQ. CDR3 loop: CASSQGQGFSEKLFF. For the CDR3, the DNA is TGTGCCAGCAGCCAAGGACAGGGGTTTTCTGAAAAACTGTTTTTT.

The chain employs TRBV5-1 and TRBJ2-1; D possibly corresponds to TRBD2 (5 bases). Trimming removed 1 base at V and 6 bases at J, with 8 bases between. CDR1 and CDR2 from the germline V gene are SGHRS and YFSETQ. CDR3 size: 13 residues. DNA of the CDR3: TGCGCCAGCAGCTTGACTAGTATCAATGAGCAGTTCTTC. This sequence encodes CASSLTSINEQFF.

V is TRBV10-3 and J is TRBJ2-7; 13 nucleotides match TRBD2. Germline values: CDR1 ENHRY, CDR2 SYGVKD. The V segment lost 7 bases and the J segment 1 base; nucleotides outside the gene matches: 4. The CDR3 runs to 15 residues. CDR3 sequence: CAIKPGLAGSYEQYF. The CDR3 bases are TGTGCCATCAAGCCGGGACTAGCGGGATCCTACGAGCAGTACTTC.

The genes are TRBV30 and TRBJ1-1; D is perhaps TRBD1 (5 bases). Germline V gives CDR1 GTSNPN, CDR2 SVGIG (reference sequence). V lost 3 bases and J 5 bases, leaving 13 bases between the germline ends. The CDR3 totals 13 residues. The CDR3 loop reads CAWRTRGRTEAFF. The CDR3 DNA reads as TGTGCCTGGAGGACAAGGGGTAGGACTGAAGCTTTCTTT.

The chain links TRBV7-6 to TRBJ1-5; D gene unclear. This CDR3 has 16 residues. V gave up 3 bases and J gave up 0 bases, with 12 bases separating them. Germline V CDR1 and CDR2: SGHVS, FNYEAQ. CDR3 region: CASSFGPFYSNQPQHF. The CDR3 region has the DNA TGTGCCAGCAGCTTTGGACCGTTTTATAGCAATCAGCCCCAGCATTTT.

J is TRBJ2-7 and V is TRBV6-6; D may match TRBD1 or TRBD2 (7 bases each). CDR1 is MNHNY, CDR2 SVGAGI, per germline (reference sequence). The CDR3 is 15 residues long. Trimming shortened V by 6 bases and J by 2 bases, and 17 bases separated the two germline ends. Here the CDR3 reads CASRYVQGGAYEQYF. The CDR3, as DNA: TGTGCCAGCAGATACGTTCAGGGGGGGGCCTACGAGCAGTACTTC.

V and J are TRBV18 and TRBJ1-3; D remains unclear. V was pared by 0 bases and J by 0 bases, with 9 bases between. The CDR3 contains 16 residues. Germline-derived CDR1 and CDR2 are KGHSH and LQKENI. The CDR3 protein is CASSPPMEDSGNTIYF. The CDR3 DNA reads as TGTGCCAGCTCACCACCGATGGAGGACTCTGGAAACACCATATATTTT.

The chain has TRBV7-9 and TRBJ1-1; no reliable D call. CDR3 length: 13 amino acids. Trimming shortened V by 3 bases and J by 6 bases, and 11 bases separated the two germline ends. Germline V gives CDR1 SEHNR, CDR2 FQNEAQ (reference sequence). The CDR3 protein is CASSFGLGAEAFF. The CDR3 bases are TGTGCCAGCAGCTTCGGGTTAGGCGCTGAAGCTTTCTTT.

The rearrangement links TRBV5-1 to TRBJ2-7; possible D gene TRBD2, 6 bases. The CDR3 totals 14 residues. Germline assignment: CDR1 SGHRS and CDR2 YFSETQ. Trimming shortened V by 2 bases and J by 3 bases, and 12 bases separated the two germline ends. CDR3 in amino acids: CASSLTSLGYEQYF. The CDR3 DNA follows: TGCGCCAGCAGCTTAACTAGCCTAGGCTACGAGCAGTACTTC. Drawing the rest from reference TRBV5-1 and TRBJ2-7, the complete variable domain is KAGVTQTPRYLIKTRGQQVTLSCSPISGHRSVSWYQQTPGQGLQFLFEYFSETQRNKGNFPGRFSGRQFSNSRSEMNVSTLELGDSALYLCASSLTSLGYEQYFGPGTRLTVT.

J is TRBJ1-3 and V is TRBV6-1, with D possibly TRBD1 on 5 matching bases. The CDR3 runs 15 residues. The V and J ends lost 4 bases and 0 bases respectively, with 10 bases between them. The germline V gene encodes CDR1 MNHNS and CDR2 SASEGT. The CDR3 sequence is CASSVDTSSGNTIYF. The DNA of the CDR3 is TGTGCCAGCAGTGTGGACACTAGCTCTGGAAACACCATATATTTT.

Regarding this clone: The identical CDR3 is also encoded by other nucleotide sequences in the sample. The rearrangement uses TRBV27 and TRBJ1-5; 9 bases map to TRBD1. The CDR3 length is 15 residues. V gave up 2 bases and J gave up 1 base; unmatched junction bases: 0. Germline V gene lookup returns CDR1 MNHEY and CDR2 SMNVEV (reference sequence). CDR3 sequence: CASSLGTGSNQPQHF. DNA of the CDR3: TGTGCCAGCAGTTTAGGGACAGGGAGCAATCAGCCCCAGCATTTT.

This chain connects TRBV7-2 to TRBJ2-7, with TRBD1 matching over 10 bases. J gave up 3 bases and V 2 bases, and 7 bases lay outside the gene matches. This CDR3 has 16 amino acids. CDR1 is SGHTA and CDR2 is FQGNSA in the germline V gene. CDR3 sequence (DNA): TGTGCCAGCAGCTTACCACGGACAGGGGGAGGCTACGAGCAGTACTTC. It yields the protein CASSLPRTGGGYEQYF. Based on the CDR3 plus reference TRBV7-2 and TRBJ2-7, the full variable domain is GAGVSQSPSNKVTEKGKDVELRCDPISGHTALYWYRQSLGQGLEFLIYFQGNSAPDKSGLPSDRFSAERTGGSVSTLTIQRTQQEDSAVYLCASSLPRTGGGYEQYFGPGTRLTVT.

V gene TRBV9 combines with J gene TRBJ2-1, with D maybe TRBD2 (5 bases). CDR1 and CDR2 (germline): SGDLS, YYNGEE. Trimming took 6 bases from V and 1 from J, leaving 11 bases between them. The CDR3 covers 14 residues. CDR3 nucleotides: TGTGCCAGCAATCCTGAGGGTTCCTACAATGAGCAGTTCTTC. Protein: CASNPEGSYNEQFF.

This clone came up once. Other DNA sequences in this specimen translate into the identical CDR3. The CDR3, as DNA: TGTGCCAGCAGTGGTGGGACAGTCTATGGCTACACCTTC. Its translation: CASSGGTVYGYTF. J is TRBJ1-2 and V is TRBV6-1; TRBD1 matches at 7 bases. The CDR3 is made up of 13 amino acids. V dropped 4 bases and J dropped 4; count of bases not matched to a gene: 3. Germline CDR1 is MNHNS and CDR2 is SASEGT.

The chain has TRBV30 and TRBJ1-2; D gene unclear. The germline V gene has CDR1 GTSNPN and CDR2 SVGIG (reference sequence). Deletions cut 0 bases from V and 6 bases from J, with 8 bases between. The CDR3 runs 12 residues. The CDR3 DNA is TGTGCCTGGAGTGTAAAGGGAAATGGCTACACCTTC. Residues: CAWSVKGNGYTF.

This chain joins TRBV6-5 and TRBJ2-7; 7 bases align to TRBD1. The ends lost 10 bases at V and 2 bases at J; junction bases unmatched: 8. CDR1 and CDR2 from the germline V gene are MNHEY and SVGAGI. The CDR3 runs 13 residues. As DNA, the CDR3 is TGTGCCACCCAAAGGACAGGAGCCTACGAGCAGTACTTC. As protein: CATQRTGAYEQYF.

The genes are TRBV6-1 and TRBJ2-5, with D perhaps matching TRBD1 or TRBD2 (5 bases each). The V gene's germline CDR1 is MNHNS and CDR2 SASEGT. The CDR3 covers 14 residues. Deletions cut 1 base from V and 4 bases from J, with 10 bases between. CDR3 residues: CASSEGGSVETQYF. In nucleotides, the CDR3 is TGTGCCAGCAGTGAAGGGGGGTCGGTAGAGACCCAGTACTTC.

V gene TRBV7-2 combines with J gene TRBJ2-3; D ambiguous. Trimming took off 3 bases at V and 6 bases at J, with 16 bases between the two ends. The CDR3 spans 15 residues. In germline, CDR1 is SGHTA, CDR2 FQGNSA. The DNA for the CDR3 is TGTGCCAGCAGCTTCCACGACCCCCGGTTGGATACGCAGTATTTT. Translating it yields CASSFHDPRLDTQYF.

This clone was observed once. The genes are TRBV5-6 and TRBJ1-6; weak D call: TRBD1 (6 bases). The V end was cut by 4 bases, the J end by 3 bases, with 11 bases between. The CDR3 covers 15 residues. Germline V CDR1 and CDR2: SGHDT, YYEEEE. CDR3 region: CASSSRDNYNSPLHF. CDR3 nucleotide sequence: TGTGCCAGCAGCAGCCGGGACAACTATAATTCACCCCTCCACTTT. The full variable domain, its missing parts supplied by reference TRBV5-6 and TRBJ1-6, is DAGVTQSPTHLIKTRGQQVTLRCSPKSGHDTVSWYQQALGQGPQFIFQYYEEEERQRGNFPDRFSGHQFPNYSSELNVNALLLGDSALYLCASSSRDNYNSPLHFGNGTRLTVT.